This T cell receptor beta chain stems from a study of blood T cell repertoires in COVID-19. At the level of the study: Whether acute or convalescent, the COVID-19 samples came from the United States, Italy and Spain. PBMCs, B-cell-depleted T cells, or T cells provided the cDNA or gDNA that made up the material.

The germline CDR1 and CDR2 sequences are SGHTA and FQGNSA. The CDR3 runs to 16 residues. The V and J ends lost 6 bases and 6 bases respectively, with 20 bases between them. Assay: immunoSEQ multiplex PCR; the TCRdb copy retains only in-frame clones and omits some. The sample consists of 70,000 or so clones, about 80% of them appearing once. The material sequenced was peripheral blood. The gene calls are TRBV7-2 and TRBJ2-2; weak D call: TRBD1 (6 bases). The source is a woman in her seventies with acute or convalescent COVID-19. CDR3 region: CASSSVQGSDAGELFF. The CDR3 DNA is TGTGCCAGCAGTTCAGTCCAGGGGTCAGACGCCGGGGAGCTGTTTTTT. Full variable domain (outside the CDR3, taken from reference TRBV7-2 and TRBJ2-2): GAGVSQSPSNKVTEKGKDVELRCDPISGHTALYWYRQSLGQGLEFLIYFQGNSAPDKSGLPSDRFSAERTGGSVSTLTIQRTQQEDSAVYLCASSSVQGSDAGELFFGEGSRLTVL.